Presented here are 27 T cell receptor beta chains from one specimen sequenced in a study of T cell responses to AZD1222 COVID-19 vaccine. The protocol was immunoSEQ multiplex PCR, while the TCRdb copy is restricted to in-frame clones and leaves out a portion. In the table there are roughly 84,000 clones, 87% of which are singletons. The source material was peripheral blood, sampled on day 0 of AZD1222 vaccination. These receptors all stem from an adult in good health.

The J gene is TRBJ2-3, the V gene TRBV19; 7 nucleotides align to TRBD2. Germline lookup yields CDR1 LNHDA and CDR2 SQIVND (reference sequence). The length of the CDR3 is 15 residues. The ends lost 4 bases at V and 3 bases at J; junction bases unmatched: 7. Written as DNA, the CDR3 is TGTGCCAGTAGTACGGGCGGGAGTCGTACAGATACGCAGTATTTT. Translated: CASSTGGSRTDTQYF.

The chain uses TRBV7-2 and TRBJ1-3; 9 bases align to TRBD1. The ends lost 5 bases at V and 5 bases at J; junction bases unmatched: 4. There are 14 residues in the CDR3. CDR1 is SGHTA and CDR2 is FQGNSA in the germline V gene. The CDR3 nucleotides read TGTGCCAGCAGCCTAGGGACAGGGAGAAACACCATATATTTT. This encodes CASSLGTGRNTIYF.

The count of this clone is one. The chain recombines TRBV12-5 with TRBJ1-4; 10 bases fit TRBD1. This CDR3 is 16 amino acids long. With V trimmed by 5 bases and J by 6 bases, 9 bases remained unmatched. Germline lookup yields CDR1 LGHNT and CDR2 FRNRAP. CDR3 in amino acids: CASGLRTGGRHEKLFF. DNA for the CDR3: TGTGCTAGTGGTCTTCGGACAGGGGGTCGGCATGAAAAACTGTTTTTT.

This rearrangement joins TRBV6-2 or TRBV6-3 to TRBJ1-1; D is ambiguous. Germline CDR1 reads MNHEY; CDR2 reads SVGEGT. This CDR3 is built from 14 residues. The V end was cut by 4 bases, the J end by 4 bases, with 13 bases between. CDR3 DNA: TGTGCCAGCAGTTTACCTCGGACGGCCACTGAAGCTTTCTTT. Translation gives CASSLPRTATEAFF.

The rearrangement uses TRBV12-5 and TRBJ1-6; 7 bases match TRBD1. This CDR3 has 14 residues. V lost 5 bases and J lost 9; bases outside the gene matches: 7. The germline gives CDR1 LGHNT, CDR2 FRNRAP. The CDR3 DNA reads as TGTGCTAGTGGTAAAGGGGAGGGGGCTTCACCCCTCCACTTT. It is translated as CASGKGEGASPLHF. The full variable domain, in which reference TRBV12-5 and TRBJ1-6 provide the parts outside the CDR3, is DARVTQTPRHKVTEMGQEVTMRCQPILGHNTVFWYRQTMMQGLELLAYFRNRAPLDDSGMPKDRFSAEMPDATLATLKIQPSEPRDSAVYFCASGKGEGASPLHFGNGTRLTVT.

This clone was observed once. This chain connects TRBV7-2 to TRBJ1-2; maybe TRBD1 (5 bases). Germline V gene sequence: CDR1 SGHTA, CDR2 FQGNSA. The CDR3 totals 16 residues. The V gene lost 4 bases and the J gene lost 0 bases, with 15 bases spanning the gap. Written as DNA, the CDR3 is TGTGCCAGCAGCTCCTCCCGGGGGGAAGCTAACTATGGCTACACCTTC. Protein product: CASSSSRGEANYGYTF.

V gene TRBV19 combines with J gene TRBJ2-7, with TRBD1 matching over 8 bases. The V segment lost 2 bases and the J segment 4 bases; nucleotides outside the gene matches: 4. The CDR3 totals 14 residues. Germline assignment: CDR1 LNHDA and CDR2 SQIVND (reference sequence). The CDR3 loop is CASSIQTGGYEQYF. For the CDR3, the DNA is TGTGCCAGTAGTATACAAACAGGGGGTTACGAGCAGTACTTC. Looking up the rest from reference TRBV19 and TRBJ2-7 gives the full variable domain: DGGITQSPKYLFRKEGQNVTLSCEQNLNHDAMYWYRQDPGQGLRLIYYSQIVNDFQKGDIAEGYSVSREKKESFPLTVTSAQKNPTAFYLCASSIQTGGYEQYFGPGTRLTVT.

The rearrangement uses TRBV30 and TRBJ2-1; 7 bases fit TRBD2. This CDR3 is built from 11 residues. The junction had 8 bases not matched to a gene; V was cut back by 3 bases and J by 15 bases. Germline V CDR1 and CDR2: GTSNPN, SVGIG (reference sequence). CDR3 loop: CAWRGGSGWFF. The DNA of the CDR3 is TGTGCCTGGAGGGGGGGGTCAGGTTGGTTCTTC.

The chain uses TRBV6-4 and TRBJ1-1, with a possible D match to TRBD1 (6 bases). Germline CDR1 is MRHNA and CDR2 is SNTAGT. V was pared by 5 bases and J by 1 base, with 14 bases between. CDR3 length: 15 amino acids. CDR3 sequence (DNA): TGTGCCAGCAGTCCCCGGGGGGCCGGGAACACTGAAGCTTTCTTT. Translated, it gives CASSPRGAGNTEAFF.

This clone turned up a few times. The J gene is TRBJ1-1, the V gene TRBV27, with D perhaps TRBD1 (6 bases). V gave up 1 base and J gave up 0 bases, with 9 bases separating them. The CDR3 has 15 amino acids. Germline values: CDR1 MNHEY, CDR2 SMNVEV (reference sequence). CDR3 protein: CASSLFAGVNTEAFF. The CDR3 bases are TGTGCCAGCAGTTTATTTGCAGGGGTGAACACTGAAGCTTTCTTT.

The rearrangement uses TRBV5-4 and TRBJ1-6; perhaps TRBD1 as D (6 bases). V shed 3 bases and J shed 0 bases, with 13 bases lying between them. This CDR3 comprises 17 residues. Germline-derived CDR1 and CDR2 are SGHNT and YYREEE (reference sequence). This CDR3 reads CASSSAGASSYNSPLHF. DNA for the CDR3: TGTGCCAGCAGCTCTGCGGGGGCGAGCTCCTATAATTCACCCCTCCACTTT.

The chain carries TRBV27 and TRBJ1-2; D possibly corresponds to TRBD1 (5 bases). The CDR3 length is 14 residues. V gave up 4 bases and J gave up 3 bases, with 12 bases separating them. Germline V gene data show CDR1 as MNHEY and CDR2 as SMNVEV (reference sequence). CDR3 nucleotide sequence: TGTGCCAGCAGTTCGGGGGACGGATACTATGGCTACACCTTC. Its protein is CASSSGDGYYGYTF.

The V call is TRBV6-5, the J call TRBJ1-5, with D tentatively TRBD1 (5 bases). Trimming left V 6 bases short and J 4 bases short, with 13 bases between. The CDR3 has 14 amino acids. Germline-derived CDR1 and CDR2 are MNHEY and SVGAGI. CDR3 DNA sequence: TGTGCCAGCAGGGGCACAGGCATTAATCAGCCCCAGCATTTT. Residues: CASRGTGINQPQHF.

The V call is TRBV28, the J call TRBJ1-5; D perhaps matches TRBD1 (5 bases). V lost 1 base and J 7 bases, leaving 11 bases between the germline ends. Germline V gene data show CDR1 as MDHEN and CDR2 as SYDVKM. This CDR3 contains 14 residues. The CDR3 DNA follows: TGTGCCAGCAGTTTATCGGGTGGGGCCCAGCCCCAGCATTTT. Protein product: CASSLSGGAQPQHF.

The chain joins TRBV29-1 to TRBJ1-1, with D tentatively TRBD1 (5 bases). The CDR3 runs to 14 residues. V lost 4 bases and J lost 0, with 12 bases in between. CDR1 is SQVTM and CDR2 is ANQGSEA in the germline V gene. The DNA of the CDR3 is TGCAGCGTTGTGGGACCAGCCATGAACACTGAAGCTTTCTTT. Amino acids: CSVVGPAMNTEAFF. The entire variable domain, with the rest obtained from reference TRBV29-1 and TRBJ1-1, is as follows: SAVISQKPSRDICQRGTSLTIQCQVDSQVTMMFWYRQQPGQSLTLIATANQGSEATYESGFVIDKFPISRPNLTFSTLTVSNMSPEDSSIYLCSVVGPAMNTEAFFGQGTRLTVV.

The chain employs TRBV6-5 and TRBJ2-7; weak D call: TRBD1 (6 bases). The CDR3 has 12 amino acids. The germline V gene encodes CDR1 MNHEY and CDR2 SVGAGI. The ends were cut back, 5 bases at V and 6 bases at J, with 11 bases in the middle. CDR3 amino acids: CASSTQGGEQYF. CDR3 DNA sequence: TGTGCCAGCAGTACACAGGGTGGCGAGCAGTACTTC.

V gene TRBV3-1 (or the pseudogene TRBV3-2) combines with J gene TRBJ1-2; D ambiguous. Per the germline V gene, CDR1 is LGHDT and CDR2 is YNNKEL (reference sequence). Trimming removed 7 bases from V and 0 bases from J, with 9 bases in between. This CDR3 region has 13 residues. The chain's CDR3 is CASMNTANYGYTF. In DNA, the CDR3 is TGTGCCAGCATGAATACCGCTAACTATGGCTACACCTTC.

The rearrangement joins TRBV7-9 to TRBJ1-6, with D unclear. This CDR3 spans 14 amino acids. Trimming shortened V by 6 bases and J by 5 bases, and 11 bases separated the two germline ends. Germline lookup yields CDR1 SEHNR and CDR2 FQNEAQ (reference sequence). In DNA form, the CDR3 reads TGTGCCAGCAGTCCCGGGAGAGATAATTCACCCCTCCACTTT. The encoded protein is CASSPGRDNSPLHF.

This chain links TRBV12-3 or TRBV12-4 with TRBJ1-1; D is possibly TRBD1 (6 bases). The length of the CDR3 is 13 residues. V lost 6 bases to trimming and J lost 5 bases, with 13 bases between them. The CDR3 reads CASRITGRTEAFF. The CDR3 nucleotides read TGTGCCAGCAGGATTACAGGGAGGACTGAAGCTTTCTTT.

The CDR3 loop reads CASSEASKEGGYTF. CDR3 DNA: TGCGCCAGCAGTGAGGCCTCGAAAGAGGGTGGCTACACCTTC. The V and J genes are TRBV10-1 and TRBJ1-2, with no clear D. CDR1 is WNHNN, CDR2 SYGVQD, per germline (reference sequence). V was shortened by 2 bases and J by 7 bases, with 14 bases between the two germline ends. There are 14 residues in the CDR3.

The chain carries TRBV7-2 and TRBJ2-1; perhaps TRBD1 as D (5 bases). This CDR3 comprises 14 residues. CDR1 and CDR2 from the germline V gene are SGHTA and FQGNSA. Trimming pared 5 bases from V and 6 bases from J, leaving 14 bases between. The CDR3 spells CASSLQGTLNEQFF. The CDR3, as DNA: TGTGCCAGCAGCCTCCAGGGAACTCTCAATGAGCAGTTCTTC.

The rearrangement links TRBV30 to TRBJ2-7; TRBD2 aligns across 14 bases. The CDR3 runs 15 residues. With V trimmed by 0 bases and J by 4 bases, 2 bases remained unmatched. Per the germline V gene, CDR1 is GTSNPN and CDR2 is SVGIG (reference sequence). CDR3 in DNA: TGTGCCTGGAGTGTAGGGACTAGCGGGAGATACGAGCAGTACTTC. This encodes CAWSVGTSGRYEQYF.

This sequence joins TRBV7-2 and TRBJ1-1; a weak D match, TRBD1 (5 bases). CDR1 and CDR2 (germline): SGHTA, FQGNSA. This CDR3 contains 12 residues. Trimming took 4 bases from V and 8 from J, leaving 11 bases between them. The CDR3 DNA reads TGTGCCAGCAGCTCTGGGACTTTAGAAGCTTTCTTT. This translates into CASSSGTLEAFF.

The rearrangement uses TRBV20-1 and TRBJ1-1, with no clear D. V dropped 6 bases and J dropped 8 bases, with 13 bases sitting between them. The CDR3 loop spans 11 amino acids. The germline V gene has CDR1 DFQATT and CDR2 SNEGSKA (reference sequence). The CDR3 DNA follows: TGCAGTGCCGCCCCAAGGGAGGAAGCTTTCTTT. Translation gives CSAAPREEAFF.

This clone was seen just once. The V gene is TRBV6-2 or TRBV6-3, the J gene TRBJ2-2; D possibly corresponds to TRBD2 (5 bases). The CDR3 length is 13 residues. The V gene lost 4 bases and the J gene lost 6 bases, with 9 bases spanning the gap. Germline CDR1 is MNHEY and CDR2 is SVGEGT. The CDR3 DNA follows: TGTGCCAGCAGTTGGGAGACGGCCGGGGAGCTGTTTTTT. Translated, it gives CASSWETAGELFF.

The CDR3: CAWSAWRQGRNTIYF. The CDR3, as DNA: TGTGCCTGGAGTGCCTGGCGACAGGGGCGAAACACCATATATTTT. The chain combines TRBV30 with TRBJ1-3, with TRBD1 matching 8 bases. The germline V gene encodes CDR1 GTSNPN and CDR2 SVGIG (reference sequence). Trimming at V came to 1 base and at J to 5 bases, leaving 7 bases not matched to a gene. This CDR3 contains 15 residues.

Of note for this clone: This CDR3 is also generated by other DNA sequences in the sample. CDR3 nucleotides: TGTGCCAGCAGTTTAGGAGGGTTGAACACTGAAGCTTTCTTT. Its translation: CASSLGGLNTEAFF. This chain uses TRBV7-3 with TRBJ1-1; D gene uncertain. Trimming shortened V by 6 bases and J by 0 bases, and 11 bases separated the two germline ends. The CDR3 runs to 14 residues. Germline CDR1 reads SGHTA; CDR2 reads FQGTGA.